This T cell receptor beta chain is from a study of regulatory T cells in long-lasting Graves disease. The time point was: persistent/refractory GD, antithyroid drugs over 5 years with positive TRAb. Isolated PBMC RNA provided the starting material for the TCR library. Study results and caveats: Persistent cases of Graves' showed reduced TCR diversity relative to newly diagnosed patients.

In building TCR beta libraries, iRepertoire HTBI primers were used together with Arm-PCR of CDR3 regions. From the multiplex PCR reads, TCRdb called clonotypes with MiXCR, one entry per CDR3 protein. This table has 600,000 to 850,000 distinct CDR3 sequences, 25% to 35% appearing once. There are a few counts of this clonotype. The antigen remains undetermined. This specimen consisted of peripheral blood mononuclear cells (PBMCs), obtained when the disease was refractory, from a patient treated with antithyroid drugs. The origin of this receptor is a female donor with Graves disease.

Here the CDR3 reads CASSADGLDRETQYF. DNA of the CDR3: TGTGCCAGCAGCGCGGATGGACTAGACAGAGAGACCCAGTACTTC. V gene TRBV9 combines with J gene TRBJ2-5; 7 bases map to TRBD2. The CDR3 loop spans 15 amino acids. The V gene end was trimmed by 3 bases and the J gene end by 4 bases; junction bases not matched to a gene: 9. Germline CDR1 SGDLS, CDR2 YYNGEE.